The 25 T cell receptor beta chains in this list originate from one sample, sequenced in a study of shared clonotypes between healthy human individuals. Positive CCR7 selection of CD45RO-negative cells yielded the naive CD8 cells, and terminally differentiated effector memory CD45RA+ cells were excluded. TCRdb keeps only in-frame clones here, not all; method: immunoSEQ multiplex PCR. Here the sample spans approximately 2,200,000 clones, around 93% being singletons. Input material: naive CD8+ T cells from PBMCs. The receptors derive from a man aged 18 to 29 in good health. Some clones in this sample may be carry-over from other donors' samples.

The V call is TRBV6-1, the J call TRBJ1-1; D uncertain. Germline V CDR1 and CDR2: MNHNS, SASEGT. The V end was cut by 3 bases, the J end by 5 bases, with 13 bases between. The CDR3 has 14 residues. The DNA for the CDR3 is TGTGCCAGCAGTGAGTGGTCCAGCAGGACTGAAGCTTTCTTT. This encodes CASSEWSSRTEAFF.

The V gene is TRBV11-3, the J gene TRBJ2-7; possible D gene TRBD2, 6 bases. The CDR3 extends over 15 amino acids. Germline assignment: CDR1 SGHNT and CDR2 YENEEA. Between the trimmed V and J ends, which lost 4 bases and 5 bases, there was a span of 18 bases. CDR3 sequence: CASSSRDGGKNEQYF. CDR3 coding DNA: TGTGCCAGCAGCTCGCGGGACGGTGGGAAGAACGAGCAGTACTTC.

The V call is TRBV4-1, the J call TRBJ1-4, with D possibly being TRBD1 (5 bases). This CDR3 comprises 14 residues. Germline V gives CDR1 MGHRA, CDR2 YSYEKL. Trimming cost V 1 base and J 13 bases, with 16 bases left between them. Written as DNA, the CDR3 is TGCGCCAGCAGCCAAGCGGGGGAGGTGGTCCCACTGTTTTTT. It is translated as CASSQAGEVVPLFF.

In DNA form, the CDR3 reads TGTGCCAGCAGCGGCCGTGACAGGGGGCGCACAGATACGCAGTATTTT. Translation: CASSGRDRGRTDTQYF. V gene TRBV5-6 combines with J gene TRBJ2-3, with TRBD1 matching 10 bases. Germline V gene lookup returns CDR1 SGHDT and CDR2 YYEEEE. Trimming cost V 4 bases and J 1 base; bases outside gene matches: 6. This CDR3 has 16 amino acids.

Remarks on this clone: The identical CDR3 is also encoded by other nucleotide sequences in the sample. V usage is TRBV7-9 and J usage is TRBJ1-5; D not certain. The CDR3 spans 12 residues. CDR1 and CDR2 (germline): SEHNR, FQNEAQ (reference sequence). V was shortened by 4 bases and J by 4 bases, with 5 bases between the two germline ends. This CDR3 is CASSSGNQPQHF. The CDR3 bases are TGTGCCAGCAGCTCAGGTAATCAGCCCCAGCATTTT.

This chain connects TRBV2 to TRBJ1-4; D not certain. CDR3 length equals 15 residues. The germline V and J ends were trimmed by 3 bases and 3 bases, with 11 bases remaining between them. Germline V gene lookup returns CDR1 SNHLY and CDR2 FYNNEI. This CDR3 reads CASSERVRPNEKLFF. Written as DNA, the CDR3 is TGTGCCAGCAGTGAGCGTGTCAGACCTAATGAAAAACTGTTTTTT.

Comments on this clone: The same CDR3 is also encoded by other DNA sequences in this sample. V gene TRBV5-1 combines with J gene TRBJ2-1; 12 bases align to TRBD2. CDR1 and CDR2 (germline): SGHRS, YFSETQ. The junction had 5 bases not matched to a gene; V was cut back by 3 bases and J by 10 bases. The CDR3 loop spans 14 amino acids. The CDR3 region is CASSSTSGSNEQFF. CDR3 in DNA: TGCGCCAGCAGCTCGACTAGCGGGAGCAACGAGCAGTTCTTC.

This chain uses TRBV7-7 with TRBJ2-1; D possibly matches TRBD1 or TRBD2 (5 bases each). Per the germline V gene, CDR1 is SSHAT and CDR2 is FNYEAQ (reference sequence). The CDR3 has 14 amino acids. V dropped 8 bases and J dropped 5 bases, with 16 bases sitting between them. CDR3 in DNA: TGTGCCAGCCCCCTGGGACGGGCCAACAATGAGCAGTTCTTC. As protein: CASPLGRANNEQFF.

This CDR3 reads CASSLTGQIISNQPQHF. DNA for the CDR3: TGTGCCAGCAGTTTGACGGGACAGATCATTAGCAATCAGCCCCAGCATTTT. This chain connects TRBV28 to TRBJ1-5, with 7 bases matching TRBD1. Trimming at V came to 3 bases and at J to 0 bases, leaving 8 bases not matched to a gene. There are 17 residues in the CDR3. CDR1 MDHEN and CDR2 SYDVKM come from the germline V gene.

The rearrangement links TRBV19 to TRBJ2-5; the match to TRBD2 covers 14 bases. CDR1 and CDR2 (germline): LNHDA, SQIVND (reference sequence). The V gene end was trimmed by 6 bases and the J gene end by 5 bases; junction bases not matched to a gene: 5. This CDR3 spans 15 amino acids. DNA of the CDR3: TGTGCCAGTAGCCAGACTAGCGGGAGGGGGGAGACCCAGTACTTC. Its translation is CASSQTSGRGETQYF.

The chain combines TRBV10-3 with TRBJ1-4; 8 bases match TRBD1. The CDR3 length is 14 residues. Germline CDR1 reads ENHRY; CDR2 reads SYGVKD. The junction had 5 bases not matched to a gene; V was cut back by 3 bases and J by 8 bases. CDR3 in amino acids: CAISDAGQEEKLFF. CDR3 DNA: TGTGCCATCAGTGATGCGGGACAGGAGGAAAAACTGTTTTTT.

The chain uses TRBV5-4 and TRBJ2-5; a possible D gene is TRBD2 (5 bases). V lost 0 bases and J 5 bases, leaving 14 bases between the germline ends. The length of the CDR3 is 15 residues. Germline CDR1 SGHNT, CDR2 YYREEE (reference sequence). CDR3 bases: TGTGCCAGCAGCTTGGTGCCCGGACTTCGGGAGACCCAGTACTTC. Translation: CASSLVPGLRETQYF.

V usage is TRBV29-1 and J usage is TRBJ1-3; 7 bases are a match to TRBD1. Germline V gene sequence: CDR1 SQVTM, CDR2 ANQGSEA. The CDR3 is 11 amino acids. The J segment lost 10 bases and the V segment lost 4 bases, leaving 4 bases of the junction unmatched. The DNA for the CDR3 is TGCAGCGTTGTATTCAGGGGGACCATATATTTT. Its protein product is CSVVFRGTIYF.

J is TRBJ2-1 and V is TRBV27, with 12 positions matching TRBD2. CDR3 length equals 15 residues. V was clipped by 5 bases and J by 9 bases; unmatched bases: 8. The germline V gene has CDR1 MNHEY and CDR2 SMNVEV (reference sequence). The chain's CDR3 is CASSATSGRSGEQFF. For the CDR3, the DNA is TGTGCCAGCAGTGCCACTAGCGGGAGGAGCGGTGAGCAGTTCTTC.

The rearrangement joins TRBV27 to TRBJ1-2, with 11 nucleotides matching TRBD1. Germline assignment: CDR1 MNHEY and CDR2 SMNVEV (reference sequence). With V trimmed by 1 base and J by 7 bases, 8 bases remained unmatched. CDR3 length equals 16 residues. This CDR3 reads CASSLFGMGQGGGYTF. The CDR3 DNA sequence: TGTGCCAGCAGTTTATTTGGGATGGGACAGGGGGGTGGCTACACCTTC.

CDR3 in amino acids: CASSSAEGNTQYF. In nucleotides, the CDR3 is TGTGCCAGCAGTTCCGCCGAAGGGAATACGCAGTATTTT. The J gene is TRBJ2-3, the V gene TRBV5-4; no clear D. The CDR3 is made up of 13 amino acids. Per the germline V gene, CDR1 is SGHNT and CDR2 is YYREEE (reference sequence). With 5 bases removed from V and 7 bases from J, the gap between germline ends came to 14 bases.

This chain joins TRBV27 and TRBJ2-1; no firm D call. Trimming took off 4 bases at V and 0 bases at J, with 10 bases between the two ends. CDR1 MNHEY and CDR2 SMNVEV come from the germline V gene (reference sequence). The CDR3 has 15 residues. The CDR3: CASSSLGGSYNEQFF. Here the CDR3 DNA reads TGTGCCAGCAGTTCGCTTGGCGGCTCCTACAATGAGCAGTTCTTC.

The chain has TRBV11-2 and TRBJ2-1; D may correspond to TRBD1 or TRBD2 (5 bases each). V lost 6 bases to trimming and J lost 8 bases, with 14 bases between them. The CDR3 has 13 amino acids. The germline CDR1 and CDR2 sequences are SGHAT and FQNNGV. Here the CDR3 reads CASSSGTPHEQFF. The CDR3 nucleotides are TGTGCCAGCAGTTCCGGGACCCCCCATGAGCAGTTCTTC.

The chain recombines TRBV5-1 with TRBJ2-1; TRBD2 aligns across 7 bases. The trim removed 4 bases at V and 2 bases at J, leaving 3 bases unmatched. Germline loops: CDR1 SGHRS, CDR2 YFSETQ. The CDR3 contains 14 residues. CDR3 protein: CASSPSGAYNEQFF. CDR3 nucleotides: TGCGCCAGCAGCCCGAGCGGGGCCTACAATGAGCAGTTCTTC.

The genes are TRBV5-6 and TRBJ1-2; 7 bases are a match to TRBD1. The V gene end was trimmed by 1 base and the J gene end by 4 bases; junction bases not matched to a gene: 7. Germline V CDR1 and CDR2: SGHDT, YYEEEE. This CDR3 contains 15 residues. The CDR3 region has the DNA TGTGCCAGCAGCTTGAGTATCGGACAGGTCTATGGCTACACCTTC. Residues: CASSLSIGQVYGYTF.

Regarding this clone: In the same sample, other DNA sequences code for this CDR3. The chain links TRBV13 to TRBJ2-3; D is ambiguous. Germline-derived CDR1 and CDR2 are PRHDT and FYEKMQ (reference sequence). This CDR3 has 14 amino acids. Trimming removed 1 base from V and 0 bases from J, with 5 bases in between. CDR3: CASSLVGSTDTQYF. In DNA form, the CDR3 reads TGTGCCAGCAGCTTAGTCGGCAGCACAGATACGCAGTATTTT.

This clone was observed once. The genes are TRBV9 and TRBJ1-1, with 7 bases aligning to TRBD1. Unmatched junction bases numbered 11, after V lost 4 bases and J lost 8 bases. Per germline, CDR1 SGDLS and CDR2 YYNGEE. The CDR3 is 14 residues long. The CDR3 here is CASSLLEGGGEAFF. CDR3 sequence (DNA): TGTGCCAGCAGCCTCCTTGAAGGGGGCGGGGAAGCTTTCTTT. Full variable domain (remainder filled in from reference TRBV9 and TRBJ1-1): DSGVTQTPKHLITATGQRVTLRCSPRSGDLSVYWYQQSLDQGLQFLIQYYNGEERAKGNILERFSAQQFPDLHSELNLSSLELGDSALYFCASSLLEGGGEAFFGQGTRLTVV.

The chain uses TRBV9 and TRBJ2-1, with 8 bases identical to TRBD2. Losses at the gene ends were 4 bases for V and 5 bases for J; bases not matched to a gene: 8. Germline V lookup: CDR1 SGDLS, CDR2 YYNGEE. This CDR3 has 15 residues. CDR3 amino acids: CASSSSGRPDNEQFF. The CDR3 DNA reads as TGTGCCAGCAGCTCAAGCGGGAGACCCGACAATGAGCAGTTCTTC.

CDR3 amino acids: CASTSRAENEKLFF. Written as DNA, the CDR3 is TGTGCCAGCACTTCCCGAGCTGAGAATGAAAAACTGTTTTTT. This chain uses TRBV2 with TRBJ1-4; the D is unclear. The CDR3 sequence is 14 residues long. The germline V gene has CDR1 SNHLY and CDR2 FYNNEI. With 7 bases removed from V and 5 bases from J, the gap between germline ends came to 14 bases.

The chain joins TRBV4-3 to TRBJ1-1; D might be TRBD1 (5 bases). V dropped 3 bases and J dropped 5 bases, with 13 bases sitting between them. Germline CDR1 reads LGHNA; CDR2 reads YSLEER. This CDR3 contains 14 residues. The CDR3 protein is CASSQRVGGTEAFF. CDR3 DNA sequence: TGCGCCAGCAGCCAGAGGGTGGGGGGTACTGAAGCTTTCTTT.